This T cell receptor (beta chain) originates from a study of shared clonotypes between healthy human individuals. As for the study in general: Each donor's CD4 naive and CD4 memory cells filled three plates apiece, CD8 naive two, and CD8 memory one.

Recent acute infections and vaccinations were absent in the healthy HIV-negative adult donors. Each donor was a Caucasian adult residing in Nashville, Tennessee. Libraries were prepared by immunoSEQ multiplex PCR; TCRdb keeps only in-frame clonotypes and omits some of them. The sample shows some 2,100,000 clones, 95% of them seen only once. Germline loops: CDR1 SGHVS, CDR2 FNYEAQ. Trimming stripped 8 bases from V and 1 base from J, with 15 bases between. There are 16 residues in the CDR3. Concerning this clone: Its target is unknown.

Study-wide findings and caveats: Clonotype sharing among donors likely depends on sequencing depth.

The chain couples TRBV7-6 to TRBJ2-6; D gene ambiguous. Material for sequencing was naive CD4+ T cells sorted from blood. Documented subset: CD45RA+ positively selected. The TCR sequence derives from a man aged 18 to 35 in good health. CDR3 DNA sequence: TGTGCCAGCGGGTGGGGTCCTTTGTCTGGGGCCAACGTCCTGACTTTC. This translates into CASGWGPLSGANVLTF.